The TCR beta chain described here comes from a study of post-analysis software for immune sequencing data. As for the study in general: The patients showed relapsing-remitting, secondary progressive and progressive-relapsing multiple sclerosis courses. The study's findings and limits: Compared with controls, patients had more of 4 to 6 TRBV segments, including TRBV5-6, TRBV5-1 and TRBV20-1.

Of note for this clonotype: Antigen: not known.

V was pared by 1 base and J by 4 bases, with 13 bases between. Germline lookup yields CDR1 DFQATT and CDR2 SNEGSKA (reference sequence). The CDR3 spans 14 residues. Sequencing libraries made from TCR beta cDNA carried unique molecular identifiers. MiXCR, run by TCRdb on the PCR reads, gives a single entry per CDR3 protein. The data contain fewer than 700,000 distinct CDR3 sequences, roughly 47% of them singletons. The sample consisted of blood. This receptor was taken from a girl between 10 and 17 years old with multiple sclerosis. The chain is built from TRBV20-1 and TRBJ1-2, with D perhaps TRBD1 (5 bases). The CDR3: CSARGTTDTYGYTF. CDR3 bases: TGCAGTGCTAGAGGGACAACAGACACCTATGGCTACACCTTC.